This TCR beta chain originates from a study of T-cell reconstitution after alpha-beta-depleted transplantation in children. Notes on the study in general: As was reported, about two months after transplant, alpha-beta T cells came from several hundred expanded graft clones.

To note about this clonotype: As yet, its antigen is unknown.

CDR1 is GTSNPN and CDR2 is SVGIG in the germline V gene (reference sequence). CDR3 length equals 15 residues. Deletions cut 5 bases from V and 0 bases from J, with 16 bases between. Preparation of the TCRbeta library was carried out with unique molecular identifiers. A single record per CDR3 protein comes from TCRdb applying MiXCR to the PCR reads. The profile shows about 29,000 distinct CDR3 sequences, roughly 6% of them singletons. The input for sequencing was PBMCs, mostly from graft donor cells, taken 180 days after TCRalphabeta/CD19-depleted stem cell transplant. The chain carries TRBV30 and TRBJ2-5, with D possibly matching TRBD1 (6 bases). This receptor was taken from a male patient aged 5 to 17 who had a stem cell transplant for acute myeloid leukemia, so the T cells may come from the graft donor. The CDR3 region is CAWRSGTQYQETQYF. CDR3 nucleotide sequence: TGTGCCTGGCGTTCCGGGACACAGTACCAAGAGACCCAGTACTTC.